This passage covers 17 T cell receptor beta chains from one sample sequenced in a study of blood T cell repertoires in COVID-19. Sequenced by immunoSEQ multiplex PCR; TCRdb stores in-frame clones only, minus some. The sample holds around 93,000 clones, about 83% seen once. Sequencing was carried out using peripheral blood. Every receptor here comes from a human donor in a cohort sampled during active COVID-19.

V and J are TRBV5-4 and TRBJ2-2, with TRBD2 matching over 10 bases. Germline CDR1 is SGHNT and CDR2 is YYREEE (reference sequence). This CDR3 has 16 residues. The trim removed 1 base at V and 1 base at J, leaving 1 base unmatched. The CDR3 here is CASSLRTSGNTGELFF. The CDR3 DNA is TGTGCCAGCAGCTTGCGGACTAGCGGGAACACCGGGGAGCTGTTTTTT.

V and J are TRBV5-6 and TRBJ2-1; TRBD1 might be the D (6 bases). CDR1 SGHDT and CDR2 YYEEEE come from the germline V gene. Trimming removed 2 bases from V and 0 bases from J, with 12 bases in between. The CDR3 has 16 residues. The CDR3 coding sequence is TGTGCCAGCAGCTTACAAGGCAGGGGCTCCTACAATGAGCAGTTCTTC. Translated: CASSLQGRGSYNEQFF.

This clone was picked up one time. V and J are TRBV10-3 and TRBJ2-3; 9 bases align to TRBD2. CDR3 size: 16 residues. Losses at the gene ends were 2 bases for V and 5 bases for J; bases not matched to a gene: 8. The germline gives CDR1 ENHRY, CDR2 SYGVKD. CDR3 coding DNA: TGTGCCATCAGTGAGAGTGGCGGGGGGGCCGTAGATACGCAGTATTTT. Translated: CAISESGGGAVDTQYF.

The CDR3 DNA reads TGTGCCAGCAGCCCCGGGCAGGGCGGCTATGGCTACACCTTC. This translates into CASSPGQGGYGYTF. The chain links TRBV7-9 to TRBJ1-2; maybe TRBD1 (5 bases). V was trimmed by 5 bases and J by 4 bases, leaving 14 bases between them. CDR1 is SEHNR and CDR2 is FQNEAQ in the germline V gene (reference sequence). The CDR3 sequence is 14 residues long.

This clone appeared once. This rearrangement joins TRBV6-2 or TRBV6-3 to TRBJ1-2; D not resolved. Germline V gives CDR1 MNHEY, CDR2 SVGEGT. V lost 0 bases and J lost 4, with 6 bases in between. The CDR3 extends over 13 amino acids. The CDR3 coding sequence is TGTGCCAGCAGTTACTCACGGAGCTATGGCTACACCTTC. Amino acid sequence: CASSYSRSYGYTF.

The V gene is TRBV5-1, the J gene TRBJ2-3; D possibly corresponds to TRBD1 (6 bases). This CDR3 comprises 16 residues. Germline V lookup: CDR1 SGHRS, CDR2 YFSETQ. V was clipped by 4 bases and J by 0 bases, with 15 bases between them. CDR3 sequence reads: CASSAGTFSSTDTQYF. The DNA of the CDR3 is TGCGCCAGCAGCGCCGGGACATTCTCTAGCACAGATACGCAGTATTTT. The variable domain in full, with the rest retrieved from reference TRBV5-1 and TRBJ2-3, is KAGVTQTPRYLIKTRGQQVTLSCSPISGHRSVSWYQQTPGQGLQFLFEYFSETQRNKGNFPGRFSGRQFSNSRSEMNVSTLELGDSALYLCASSAGTFSSTDTQYFGPGTRLTVL.

The chain combines TRBV4-1 with TRBJ2-4; the match to TRBD1 covers 8 bases. Germline values: CDR1 MGHRA, CDR2 YSYEKL. The V gene end was trimmed by 0 bases and the J gene end by 7 bases; junction bases not matched to a gene: 5. The CDR3 has 15 residues. The CDR3 DNA follows: TGCGCCAGCAGCCAAGAAGGACAGGGCCCCAACATTCAGTACTTC. Translating it yields CASSQEGQGPNIQYF.

J is TRBJ1-4 and V is TRBV7-9, with 7 bases lining up with TRBD1. This CDR3 region has 15 residues. After removal of 9 bases from V and 0 bases from J, the junction contained 7 bases not matched to a gene. CDR1 SEHNR and CDR2 FQNEAQ come from the germline V gene (reference sequence). The DNA for the CDR3 is TGTGCCAGTCAACAGGGGTCCGCAACTAATGAAAAACTGTTTTTT. Translating gives CASQQGSATNEKLFF.

The chain has TRBV6-5 and TRBJ1-5; D not certain. The CDR3 is made up of 13 amino acids. CDR1 is MNHEY and CDR2 is SVGAGI in the germline V gene. The V end was cut by 10 bases, the J end by 3 bases, with 13 bases between. Here the CDR3 DNA reads TGTGCCACCGGCCTGACTGACAATCAGCCCCAGCATTTT. Its protein is CATGLTDNQPQHF.

This rearrangement joins TRBV18 to TRBJ1-1; D unclear. The ends were cut back, 6 bases at V and 11 bases at J, with 13 bases in the middle. CDR3 length: 11 residues. Germline V CDR1 and CDR2: KGHSH, LQKENI. As DNA, the CDR3 is TGTGCCAGCTCCCCCGAGGGTGCGGCTTTCTTT. This sequence encodes CASSPEGAAFF.

This chain uses TRBV27 with TRBJ2-5; 9 bases line up with TRBD2. Germline V gene sequence: CDR1 MNHEY, CDR2 SMNVEV (reference sequence). V lost 8 bases, J lost 5 bases, and 15 bases stayed unmatched. The CDR3 runs to 16 residues. Here the CDR3 reads CASSTRAAGGLETQYF. DNA of the CDR3: TGTGCCAGCTCAACCCGAGCTGCGGGGGGGCTGGAGACCCAGTACTTC.

This clone has only one observation. This rearrangement joins TRBV6-5 to TRBJ1-4; 10 nucleotides line up with TRBD1. V gave up 0 bases and J gave up 7 bases; unmatched junction bases: 2. Germline CDR1 is MNHEY and CDR2 is SVGAGI. The CDR3 loop spans 15 amino acids. CDR3 amino acids: CASSYSTGGSEKLFF. DNA of the CDR3: TGTGCCAGCAGTTACTCGACAGGGGGCTCTGAAAAACTGTTTTTT.

This clone came up once. V and J are TRBV6-2 or TRBV6-3 and TRBJ1-2, with 9 bases fitting TRBD1. V was pared by 3 bases and J by 8 bases, with 10 bases of the junction left unmatched. Germline-derived CDR1 and CDR2 are MNHEY and SVGEGT. The CDR3 runs to 15 residues. The CDR3 loop reads CASSYTGGATNGYTF. The CDR3 DNA reads as TGTGCCAGCAGTTATACAGGGGGCGCGACTAACGGCTACACCTTC.

J is TRBJ2-1 and V is TRBV4-3, with 7 bases that match TRBD2. Germline V CDR1 and CDR2: LGHNA, YSLEER. Unmatched junction bases numbered 12, after V lost 3 bases and J lost 7 bases. CDR3 length equals 16 residues. The CDR3 protein is CASSQGGRPIGNEQFF. CDR3 in DNA: TGCGCCAGCAGCCAGGGAGGGAGGCCCATCGGTAATGAGCAGTTCTTC.

At least ten counts were recorded for this clone. The chain carries TRBV19 and TRBJ2-2; D call uncertain. CDR1 and CDR2 from the germline V gene are LNHDA and SQIVND (reference sequence). The ends were cut back, 5 bases at V and 6 bases at J, with 7 bases in the middle. CDR3 size: 12 residues. The CDR3 spells CASSAPAGELFF. The CDR3 DNA follows: TGTGCCAGTAGTGCCCCGGCCGGGGAGCTGTTTTTT.

The chain employs TRBV5-1 and TRBJ2-1; TRBD2 aligns across 7 bases. V trimming: 5 bases; J trimming: 6 bases; junction bases outside the gene matches: 8. CDR1 and CDR2 (germline): SGHRS, YFSETQ. This CDR3 has 14 residues. DNA of the CDR3: TGCGCCAGCAGTTGGCGGGAGATTAGCAATGAGCAGTTCTTC. It codes for CASSWREISNEQFF.

The chain carries TRBV12-3 or TRBV12-4 and TRBJ2-5; D gene uncertain. The CDR3 has 13 amino acids. V gave up 1 base and J gave up 5 bases, with 8 bases separating them. This CDR3 reads CASSLGQIETQYF. As DNA, the CDR3 is TGTGCCAGCAGTTTAGGTCAGATCGAGACCCAGTACTTC.